The 8 T cell receptor beta chains in this list originate from one sample, sequenced in a study of blood T cell repertoires in COVID-19. Here immunoSEQ multiplex PCR was the method, and the copy in TCRdb shows in-frame clones only, minus some. The sample includes about 230,000 clones, roughly 80% seen only once; the top ten take less than 8%. The source material was peripheral blood. The receptors come from a woman in her forties or fifties with acute or convalescent COVID-19.

In this sample, this clone turned up once. The genes are TRBV5-8 and TRBJ2-3, with D possibly TRBD2 on 6 matching bases. CDR3 length: 13 amino acids. The V gene's germline CDR1 is SGHTS and CDR2 YDEGEE. Deletions cut 5 bases from V and 6 bases from J, with 13 bases between. CDR3 coding DNA: TGTGCCAGCAGACCACGGGGGATGGATACGCAGTATTTT. It yields the protein CASRPRGMDTQYF.

This sequence joins TRBV28 and TRBJ1-3; weak D call: TRBD1 (5 bases). The V and J ends lost 1 base and 4 bases respectively, with 8 bases between them. Germline V gene lookup returns CDR1 MDHEN and CDR2 SYDVKM. The CDR3 contains 14 residues. CDR3 nucleotides: TGTGCCAGCAGTTTATACCGACAGGGAAACACCATATATTTT. Amino acid sequence: CASSLYRQGNTIYF.

The genes are TRBV5-1 and TRBJ2-7, with 7 positions matching TRBD1. The CDR3 contains 12 residues. V shed 2 bases, J shed 5 bases, and the junction held 1 base outside the gene matches. CDR1 is SGHRS and CDR2 is YFSETQ in the germline V gene. For the CDR3, the DNA is TGCGCCAGCAGCTTTGACAGGGACGAGCAGTACTTC. Protein product: CASSFDRDEQYF.

The chain has TRBV27 and TRBJ2-2; D call uncertain. V was pared by 7 bases and J by 5 bases, with 14 bases between. The CDR3 has 14 residues. Germline values: CDR1 MNHEY, CDR2 SMNVEV (reference sequence). The CDR3 here is CASTKIPVTGELFF. The CDR3 bases are TGTGCCAGCACCAAAATACCGGTAACCGGGGAGCTGTTTTTT.

The rearrangement links TRBV5-6 to TRBJ1-1, with D maybe TRBD1 (5 bases). The CDR3 contains 16 residues. Trimming left V 1 base short and J 1 base short, with 14 bases between. The germline gives CDR1 SGHDT, CDR2 YYEEEE. CDR3 loop: CASSLLKRGSNTEAFF. CDR3 bases: TGTGCCAGCAGCTTGTTAAAACGGGGGTCGAACACTGAAGCTTTCTTT. The full variable domain, completed using reference TRBV5-6 and TRBJ1-1, is DAGVTQSPTHLIKTRGQQVTLRCSPKSGHDTVSWYQQALGQGPQFIFQYYEEEERQRGNFPDRFSGHQFPNYSSELNVNALLLGDSALYLCASSLLKRGSNTEAFFGQGTRLTVV.

The chain links TRBV14 to TRBJ1-2, with D unresolved. CDR1 is SGHDN, CDR2 FVKESK, per germline. The length of the CDR3 is 11 residues. V was trimmed by 7 bases and J by 5 bases, leaving 8 bases between them. The CDR3 DNA reads as TGTGCCAGCATCCCGGGTTATGGCTACACCTTC. Encoded protein: CASIPGYGYTF.

This chain uses TRBV28 with TRBJ1-1; TRBD1 agrees at 8 bases. The CDR3 has 16 amino acids. The V gene end was trimmed by 2 bases and the J gene end by 1 base; junction bases not matched to a gene: 6. Germline assignment: CDR1 MDHEN and CDR2 SYDVKM. The CDR3 protein is CASSLVQGARNTEAFF. The CDR3 bases are TGTGCCAGCAGTTTAGTGCAGGGGGCCCGGAACACTGAAGCTTTCTTT.

This clone appeared a few times. The chain joins TRBV19 to TRBJ1-2, with D unclear. Germline V gene sequence: CDR1 LNHDA, CDR2 SQIVND (reference sequence). The CDR3 extends over 14 amino acids. V dropped 7 bases and J dropped 4 bases, with 16 bases sitting between them. CDR3: CASTVNARGYGYTF. In DNA form, the CDR3 reads TGTGCCAGTACCGTCAACGCGCGGGGCTATGGCTACACCTTC.